These 20 T cell receptor beta chains share one sample of origin, sequenced in a study of cytomegalovirus exposure and HLA in healthy donors. This table comes from immunoSEQ multiplex PCR, and its TCRdb copy is limited to in-frame clones, with some not included. The sample yields 70,000 to 75,000 clones, 94% seen once. The sequenced sample consisted of PBMCs. Every receptor here comes from a woman between 18 and 29 years old in good health and CMV-seropositive.

The J gene is TRBJ2-3, the V gene TRBV27, with TRBD2 as a possible D gene (7 bases). The germline CDR1 and CDR2 sequences are MNHEY and SMNVEV (reference sequence). The V end lost 5 bases, the J end lost 5 bases, and 17 bases lay between the germline ends. The CDR3 has 15 amino acids. CDR3 DNA sequence: TGTGCCAGCAGTCTCACCCGAGGGGGGGGAGATACGCAGTATTTT. Its translation is CASSLTRGGGDTQYF.

The gene calls are TRBV7-2 and TRBJ2-1; 9 bases line up with TRBD1. This CDR3 spans 15 amino acids. The V segment lost 4 bases and the J segment 6 bases; nucleotides outside the gene matches: 7. The germline V gene has CDR1 SGHTA and CDR2 FQGNSA. For the CDR3, the DNA is TGTGCCAGCAGCTCCCTCGGACAGGGGATCAATGAGCAGTTCTTC. This translates into CASSSLGQGINEQFF.

The rearrangement links TRBV19 to TRBJ2-1; 7 nucleotides agree with TRBD2. The CDR3 is 14 amino acids. The junction had 8 bases not matched to a gene; V was cut back by 8 bases and J by 4 bases. CDR1 is LNHDA and CDR2 is SQIVND in the germline V gene (reference sequence). CDR3 sequence: CASSTSPGYNEQFF. DNA for the CDR3: TGTGCCAGTTCGACTAGCCCGGGGTACAATGAGCAGTTCTTC.

DNA for the CDR3: TGTGCCAGCTCACCAGTTGGCAGCCAAGAGACCCAGTACTTC. Residues: CASSPVGSQETQYF. The chain recombines TRBV18 with TRBJ2-5; D gene ambiguous. The germline CDR1 and CDR2 sequences are KGHSH and LQKENI. V lost 2 bases to trimming and J lost 1 base, with 8 bases between them. This CDR3 has 14 amino acids. Complete variable domain (other parts from reference TRBV18 and TRBJ2-5): NAGVMQNPRHLVRRRGQEARLRCSPMKGHSHVYWYRQLPEEGLKFMVYLQKENIIDESGMPKERFSAEFPKEGPSILRIQQVVRGDSAAYFCASSPVGSQETQYFGPGTRLLVL.

CDR3 bases: TGTGCCAGCAGCCCAAAAACAGGGGGGGACGAGCAGTACTTC. Its protein is CASSPKTGGDEQYF. The chain has TRBV27 and TRBJ2-7; tentative D call: TRBD1 (8 bases). The germline CDR1 and CDR2 sequences are MNHEY and SMNVEV (reference sequence). V lost 6 bases and J 5 bases, leaving 17 bases between the germline ends. The CDR3 is 14 amino acids.

The chain is built from TRBV5-1 and TRBJ2-2; TRBD2 matches 15 bases. Germline V CDR1 and CDR2: SGHRS, YFSETQ. The CDR3 totals 17 residues. The ends lost 4 bases at V and 5 bases at J; junction bases unmatched: 6. The CDR3 loop reads CASSAGLAGGWTGELFF. CDR3 nucleotides: TGCGCCAGCAGCGCGGGACTAGCGGGGGGATGGACCGGGGAGCTGTTTTTT.

The chain is built from TRBV5-8 and TRBJ2-1; TRBD2 is a possible D gene (6 bases). CDR3 size: 15 residues. The ends were cut back, 3 bases at V and 5 bases at J, with 15 bases in the middle. The germline V gene has CDR1 SGHTS and CDR2 YDEGEE. Written as DNA, the CDR3 is TGTGCCAGCAGCTCGGGACTTTCTCCGAACAATGAGCAGTTCTTC. The encoded protein is CASSSGLSPNNEQFF.

This clone came up once. The J gene is TRBJ2-2, the V gene TRBV11-1; 9 bases match TRBD2. The CDR3 sequence is 16 residues long. V gave up 5 bases and J gave up 5 bases; unmatched junction bases: 9. Germline V gene lookup returns CDR1 SGHAT and CDR2 FQDESV (reference sequence). CDR3: CASSHSISGRTGELFF. CDR3 nucleotides: TGTGCCAGCAGCCACAGTATCAGCGGGAGGACCGGGGAGCTGTTTTTT.

The chain links TRBV9 to TRBJ1-1; D may be TRBD1 (5 bases). The CDR3 totals 17 residues. In germline, CDR1 is SGDLS, CDR2 YYNGEE. V lost 0 bases to trimming and J lost 6 bases, with 21 bases between them. Here the CDR3 DNA reads TGTGCCAGCAGCGTAGAGCCGGTCCCCAGGGCTCTCCCTGAAGCTTTCTTT. Translation gives CASSVEPVPRALPEAFF.

The gene calls are TRBV15 and TRBJ2-4; TRBD2 aligns across 7 bases. Germline V CDR1 and CDR2: LNHNV, YYDKDF (reference sequence). The CDR3 covers 17 residues. Trimming cost V 0 bases and J 2 bases; bases outside gene matches: 7. DNA for the CDR3: TGTGCCACCAGCAGAGAACTAGCGACCTTCCCCAAAAACATTCAGTACTTC. Its translation: CATSRELATFPKNIQYF.

V and J are TRBV11-3 and TRBJ1-4; 7 bases agree with TRBD1. Germline V gene sequence: CDR1 SGHNT, CDR2 YENEEA. The CDR3 length is 15 residues. Trimming cost V 5 bases and J 5 bases; bases outside gene matches: 8. The CDR3 bases are TGTGCCAGCAGCCTTGCGGGCAGGGGGAATGAAAAACTGTTTTTT. This translates into CASSLAGRGNEKLFF.

This chain links TRBV7-8 with TRBJ2-1, with 8 bases aligning to TRBD2. Germline V gives CDR1 SGHVS, CDR2 FQNEAQ. The V segment lost 4 bases and the J segment 6 bases; nucleotides outside the gene matches: 14. The CDR3 spans 17 residues. CDR3: CASSYISGSVTRNEQFF. The CDR3 nucleotides are TGTGCCAGCAGCTATATAAGCGGGAGTGTAACGCGCAATGAGCAGTTCTTC.

The chain is built from TRBV5-1 and TRBJ2-3; 9 bases fit TRBD1. V lost 3 bases to trimming and J lost 2 bases; unmatched junction nucleotides: 7. CDR1 and CDR2 (germline): SGHRS, YFSETQ. The CDR3 is made up of 16 amino acids. In DNA, the CDR3 is TGCGCCAGCAGCTCCGACGGACAGGGGAACACAGATACGCAGTATTTT. This gives the protein CASSSDGQGNTDTQYF.

J is TRBJ2-3 and V is TRBV4-2; tentative D call: TRBD1 (6 bases). The CDR3 is made up of 16 amino acids. The V and J ends lost 0 bases and 0 bases respectively, with 10 bases between them. Germline V gene sequence: CDR1 LGHNA, CDR2 YNFKEQ. Here the CDR3 reads CASSQEVGQSTDTQYF. In DNA form, the CDR3 reads TGTGCCAGCAGCCAAGAGGTAGGACAGAGCACAGATACGCAGTATTTT.

The chain uses TRBV28 and TRBJ1-2; TRBD1 matches at 9 bases. CDR1 and CDR2 (germline): MDHEN, SYDVKM. The CDR3 totals 13 residues. V was clipped by 7 bases and J by 8 bases; unmatched bases: 8. The CDR3 region is CASIRGQGWGYTF. In DNA, the CDR3 is TGTGCCAGCATCCGGGGACAGGGTTGGGGCTACACCTTC.

The rearrangement uses TRBV6-1 and TRBJ2-7, with TRBD2 matching over 9 bases. V was pared by 1 base and J by 6 bases, with 1 base of the junction left unmatched. The CDR3 loop spans 13 amino acids. Germline V gives CDR1 MNHNS, CDR2 SASEGT. CDR3 amino acids: CASSEVAGAEQYF. The CDR3 DNA follows: TGTGCCAGCAGTGAAGTAGCGGGAGCCGAGCAGTACTTC.

This rearrangement joins TRBV6-1 to TRBJ2-4, with TRBD1 identical over 8 bases. V gave up 4 bases and J gave up 4 bases; unmatched junction bases: 0. This CDR3 has 13 amino acids. In germline, CDR1 is MNHNS, CDR2 SASEGT. In DNA form, the CDR3 reads TGTGCCAGCAGTGGGACAGGGAAAAACATTCAGTACTTC. It codes for CASSGTGKNIQYF.

CDR3 coding DNA: TGTGCCAGCAGTGGCGGACAGATAGGTTCGGAAGCTTTCTTT. Its protein product is CASSGGQIGSEAFF. The chain carries TRBV25-1 and TRBJ1-1, with D tentatively TRBD1 (6 bases). Germline V CDR1 and CDR2: MGHDK, SYGVNS. This CDR3 spans 14 amino acids. Trimming left V 4 bases short and J 8 bases short, with 17 bases between.

This rearrangement joins TRBV15 to TRBJ2-4; TRBD1 aligns across 9 bases. The CDR3 extends over 16 amino acids. The germline gives CDR1 LNHNV, CDR2 YYDKDF (reference sequence). V dropped 5 bases and J dropped 4; count of bases not matched to a gene: 9. Here the CDR3 reads CATSAPPGQGKNIQYF. The CDR3, as DNA: TGTGCCACCAGCGCACCCCCGGGACAGGGAAAAAACATTCAGTACTTC.

The chain links TRBV2 to TRBJ1-4; 9 bases line up with TRBD1. The ends lost 6 bases at V and 8 bases at J; junction bases unmatched: 7. The germline V gene has CDR1 SNHLY and CDR2 FYNNEI. This CDR3 spans 14 amino acids. CDR3 sequence: CASRVRDRDEKLFF. CDR3 nucleotide sequence: TGTGCCAGCAGGGTCCGGGACAGGGACGAAAAACTGTTTTTT.